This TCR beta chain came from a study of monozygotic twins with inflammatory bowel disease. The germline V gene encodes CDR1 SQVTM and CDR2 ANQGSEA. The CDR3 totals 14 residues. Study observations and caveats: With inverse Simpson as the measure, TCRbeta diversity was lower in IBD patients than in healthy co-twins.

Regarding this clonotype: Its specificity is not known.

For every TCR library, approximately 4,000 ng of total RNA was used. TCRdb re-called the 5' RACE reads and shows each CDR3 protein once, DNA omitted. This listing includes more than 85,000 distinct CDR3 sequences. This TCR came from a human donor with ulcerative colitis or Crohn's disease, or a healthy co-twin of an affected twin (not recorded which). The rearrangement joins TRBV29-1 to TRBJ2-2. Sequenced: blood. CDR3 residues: CSVGWGSNTGELFF.